Listed below are T cell receptor beta chains from one sample, sequenced in a study of metastatic and nonmetastatic thyroid tumors. TCRdb re-analyzed the PCR reads through MiXCR. The data show more than 10,000 clones, around an eighth seen once. What was sequenced was blood. These receptors were taken from a female donor with papillary thyroid cancer or a benign thyroid nodule (not recorded which). Some clones in this sample may be carry-over from other donors' samples. The CDR3 runs from the conserved cysteine through the conserved F or W. Only some rows state a clone size, as once, few, many or a class for expanded clones.

>14|few|TRBV29-1|TRBJ2-5
CSVQPRGGEGTQYF
>14|many|TRBV12-3/TRBV12-4|TRBJ2-5
CASSKLAGQETQYF
>13|many|TRBV30|TRBJ1-3
CARGSGSGNTIYF
>17|many|TRBV14|TRBJ2-1
CASSQSTSGRALFEQFF
>16|.|TRBV11-2|TRBJ2-7
CASSLYGGASSYEQYF
>15|medium-sized|TRBV28|TRBJ2-3
CASSFGKSYTDTQYF
>16|few|TRBV28|TRBJ1-5
CASSLVWQYKNQPQHF
>14|medium-sized|TRBV12-3/TRBV12-4|TRBJ1-6
CASSLALEDSPLHF
>16|.|TRBV11-2|TRBJ2-2
CASSLDWVSNTGELFF
>15|medium-sized|TRBV6-2/TRBV6-3|TRBJ2-1
CASSSSGSSYNEQFF
>13|few|TRBV6-2/TRBV6-3|TRBJ1-5
CTSSNRENQHQHF
>15|medium-sized|TRBV19|TRBJ2-1
CASSILADLYNEQFF
>17|many|TRBV7-8|TRBJ2-1
CASSLEGGTYSYNEQFF
>16|many|TRBV5-1|TRBJ2-3
CASSTWTSGGAGTQYF
>14|.|TRBV9|TRBJ2-3
CASSVQGASDTQYF
>15|many|TRBV11-2|TRBJ1-2
CASSFVAGINYGYTF
>17|many|TRBV7-2|TRBJ2-3
CASSDGSSGTRTDTQYF
>15|many|TRBV2|TRBJ2-2
CASSPTDSYTGELFF
>15|few|TRBV27|TRBJ1-1
CASTILTGQDTEAFF
>15|many|TRBV7-9|TRBJ1-2
CASSRGGTVEGGYTF
>16|few|TRBV6-1|TRBJ2-7
CASSEVPLVSRVAGYF
>13|.|TRBV20-1|TRBJ1-2
CSAVGQGYYGYTF
>15|many|TRBV6-1|TRBJ1-2
CASTPSGQGQLGYTF
>15|many|TRBV20-1|TRBJ1-4
CSARGYSATNEKLFF
>16|many|TRBV28|TRBJ2-5
CASSPRGSGDQETQYF
>12|medium-sized|TRBV6-1|TRBJ1-1
CASSDLGGEAFF
>13|many|TRBV19|TRBJ1-1
CASTRAENTEAFF
>15|many|TRBV30|TRBJ2-6
CAWSKKGLEANVLTF
>15|.|TRBV6-1|TRBJ2-3
CASTSGQGATDTQYF
>14|.|TRBV29-1|TRBJ2-3
CSVSQEAITDTQYF
>17|many|TRBV28|TRBJ2-3
CASSELTGQSSTDTQYF
>14|few|TRBV5-4|TRBJ1-1
CASSLGFGNTEAFF
>12|many|TRBV3-1|TRBJ2-7
CASGVPDREQYF
>12|.|TRBV19|TRBJ2-1
CASSIIPREQFF
>13|medium-sized|TRBV6-1|TRBJ2-2
CASRGGVAGELFF
>12|.|TRBV6-5|TRBJ1-1
CASSYSGVRSFF
>17|.|TRBV11-2|TRBJ2-2
CASSRRLWDRGIGELFF
>16|medium-sized|TRBV27|TRBJ2-2
CASSPLAGGLGGELFF
>16|.|TRBV7-3|TRBJ2-7
CASSLTGGQQYYEQYF
>16|.|TRBV3-1|TRBJ2-7
CVSSQGGELVGTEQYF
>17|many|TRBV11-1|TRBJ1-2
CASSSPPDRAANYGYTF
>13|many|TRBV20-1|TRBJ1-5
CSARRGSNQPQHF
>15|many|TRBV2|TRBJ1-5
CASSEVMRGDQPQHF
>13|many|TRBV20-1|TRBJ2-3
CSARWRSTDTQYF
>18|many|TRBV3-1|TRBJ1-2
CASSQGLDRGKANYGYTF
>13|many|TRBV5-1|TRBJ1-2
CASSADRGFGYTF
>15|many|TRBV2|TRBJ1-1
CASSAPGIRGTEAFF
>18|once|TRBV5-1|TRBJ1-5
CASSFEGQGMKGNQPQHF
>14|many|TRBV15|TRBJ1-2
CATSRDIRNYGYTF
>16|once|TRBV5-6|TRBJ2-7
CASSLAPTSGRDEQYF
>14|many|TRBV20-1|TRBJ1-4
CSARDIRVNEKLFF
>14|many|TRBV29-1|TRBJ2-2
CSARGAGLPGELFF
>15|many|TRBV7-2|TRBJ2-7
CASSRPAGGSYEQYF
>15|many|TRBV4-2|TRBJ1-4
CASSQGTGGLEKLFF
>13|few|TRBV2|TRBJ1-2
CASNGAESYGYTF
>15|many|TRBV7-2|TRBJ1-1
CASSLGRGLNTEAFF
>15|many|TRBV7-7|TRBJ2-5
CASSLGGGYQETQYF
>13|.|TRBV7-3|TRBJ2-4
CASSYRAGDIQYF
>15|many|TRBV7-9|TRBJ2-2
CASSLWAENDGELFF